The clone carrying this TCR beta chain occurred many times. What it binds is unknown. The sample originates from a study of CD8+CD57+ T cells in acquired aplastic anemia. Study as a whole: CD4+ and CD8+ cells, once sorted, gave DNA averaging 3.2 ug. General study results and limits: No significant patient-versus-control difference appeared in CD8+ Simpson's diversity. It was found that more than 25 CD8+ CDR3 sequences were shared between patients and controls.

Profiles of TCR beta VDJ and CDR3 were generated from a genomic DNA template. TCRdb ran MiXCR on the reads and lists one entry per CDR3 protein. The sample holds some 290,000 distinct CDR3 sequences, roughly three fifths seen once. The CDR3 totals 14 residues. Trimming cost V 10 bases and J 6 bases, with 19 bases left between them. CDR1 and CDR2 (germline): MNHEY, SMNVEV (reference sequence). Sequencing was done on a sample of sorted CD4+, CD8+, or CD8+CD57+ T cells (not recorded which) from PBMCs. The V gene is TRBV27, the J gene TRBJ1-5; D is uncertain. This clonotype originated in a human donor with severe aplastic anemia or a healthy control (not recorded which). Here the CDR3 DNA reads TGTGCCACCGCCAGGACTGAGATTAGTCAGCCCCAGCATTTT. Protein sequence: CATARTEISQPQHF.